These 23 T cell receptor beta chains came from one sample sequenced in a study of regulatory T cells in long-lasting Graves disease. Time point here: newly diagnosed GD, antithyroid drugs for less than 3 months. Researchers made the TCR library from RNA that was extracted from PBMCs. To make TCR beta libraries, researchers used iRepertoire HTBI primers and Arm-PCR of CDR3 regions. TCRdb itself ran the multiplex PCR reads through MiXCR, one entry per CDR3 protein. The table has hundreds of thousands of distinct CDR3 sequences, approximately 15% seen once. These data are also associated with another study on T cells in Graves' hyperthyroidism and ophthalmopathy.

Sequencing used peripheral blood mononuclear cells (PBMCs), obtained at new diagnosis, from a patient treated with antithyroid drugs. The source of these receptors is a woman aged 25-40 years with Graves disease.

This clonotype was detected ten times or more. CDR3 region: CATDAVAGDSNQPQHF. The CDR3 bases are TGTGCCACCGACGCCGTGGCGGGGGATAGCAATCAGCCCCAGCATTTT. The gene calls are TRBV28 and TRBJ1-5, with a tentative D call TRBD1 (5 bases). Trimming took 10 bases from V and 0 from J, leaving 19 bases between them. Germline values: CDR1 MDHEN, CDR2 SYDVKM. This CDR3 has 16 amino acids. The entire variable domain, with the rest obtained from reference TRBV28 and TRBJ1-5, is as follows: DVKVTQSSRYLVKRTGEKVFLECVQDMDHENMFWYRQDPGLGLRLIYFSYDVKMKEKGDIPEGYSVSREKKERFSLILESASTNQTSMYLCATDAVAGDSNQPQHFGDGTRLSIL.

The sample holds a few counts of this clonotype. The V call is TRBV7-8, the J call TRBJ2-1, with D hard to call. The V and J ends lost 5 bases and 8 bases respectively, with 13 bases between them. The CDR3 is 13 residues long. CDR1 SGHVS and CDR2 FQNEAQ come from the germline V gene. The CDR3, as DNA: TGTGCCAGCAGCATCTCAGGCTGGGATGAGCAGTTCTTC. Its protein is CASSISGWDEQFF. The entire variable domain, with the rest obtained from reference TRBV7-8 and TRBJ2-1, is as follows: GAGVSQSPRYKVAKRGQDVALRCDPISGHVSLFWYQQALGQGPEFLTYFQNEAQLDKSGLPSDRFFAERPEGSVSTLKIQRTQQEDSAVYLCASSISGWDEQFFGPGTRLTVL.

In its sample, this clonotype was seen a few times. The genes are TRBV4-1 and TRBJ2-7; D unresolved. This CDR3 contains 13 residues. Germline V lookup: CDR1 MGHRA, CDR2 YSYEKL. Between the trimmed V and J ends, which lost 1 base and 5 bases, there was a span of 9 bases. The CDR3 loop reads CASSQVEGHEQYF. As DNA, the CDR3 is TGCGCCAGCAGCCAAGTGGAAGGCCACGAGCAGTACTTC.

This clonotype came up many times. In DNA form, the CDR3 reads TGTGCCAGCAGTCCTCTCGGGTCTGGGGCCAACGTCCTGACTTTC. This sequence encodes CASSPLGSGANVLTF. V usage is TRBV27 and J usage is TRBJ2-6; the D is unclear. Trimming removed 5 bases from V and 1 base from J, with 9 bases in between. Per germline, CDR1 MNHEY and CDR2 SMNVEV (reference sequence). This CDR3 has 15 amino acids.

With respect to this clonotype: One junction end does not reproduce the germline sequence, and a read error may be involved. The rearrangement links TRBV6-2 or TRBV6-3 to TRBJ2-1; maybe TRBD2 (6 bases). Germline V CDR1 and CDR2: MNHEY, SVGEGT. The length of the CDR3 is 15 residues. CDR3 in amino acids: CASSAELGTYNEQLF. CDR3 nucleotides: TGTGCCAGCAGCGCCGAACTAGGGACTTACAATGAGCAGCTCTTC.

There are a few counts of this clonotype. The genes are TRBV20-1 and TRBJ2-7, with 9 nucleotides matching TRBD1. The J segment lost 4 bases and the V segment lost 5 bases, leaving 12 bases of the junction unmatched. The CDR3 contains 15 residues. CDR1 and CDR2 (germline): DFQATT, SNEGSKA (reference sequence). The CDR3: CSAAGPGTGLYEQYF. The CDR3 DNA reads TGCAGTGCTGCCGGACCCGGGACAGGGCTTTACGAGCAGTACTTC.

Many counts were recorded for this clonotype. This sequence joins TRBV27 and TRBJ2-7; D may be TRBD1 (6 bases). The CDR3 totals 13 residues. Germline V gene sequence: CDR1 MNHEY, CDR2 SMNVEV (reference sequence). Trimming removed 2 bases from V and 3 bases from J, with 8 bases in between. Here the CDR3 DNA reads TGTGCCAGCAGTTTAACCAGGGGCTACGAGCAGTACTTC. Protein product: CASSLTRGYEQYF.

This clonotype is a singleton in its sample. The chain uses TRBV6-2 or TRBV6-3 and TRBJ1-2; 10 bases match TRBD1. The CDR3 sequence is 15 residues long. CDR1 MNHEY and CDR2 SVGEGT come from the germline V gene. V gave up 5 bases and J gave up 7 bases; unmatched junction bases: 10. The CDR3 DNA sequence: TGTGCCAGCAGTCCCGGGGACAGGGGCTGGCCTGGCTACACCTTC. Its translation is CASSPGDRGWPGYTF.

This clonotype was seen repeatedly, ten times or more. This rearrangement joins TRBV6-5 to TRBJ1-2; D gene unclear. The CDR3 covers 14 residues. From germline, CDR1 is MNHEY and CDR2 SVGAGI. V lost 0 bases and J lost 6, with 11 bases in between. CDR3 nucleotide sequence: TGTGCCAGCAGTTACTCGATCGGGAACCATGGCTACACCTTC. Amino acid sequence: CASSYSIGNHGYTF.

CDR3 nucleotides: TGCAGCGTCCGGGACCACTACGAGCAGTACTTC. Amino acid sequence: CSVRDHYEQYF. This sequence joins TRBV29-1 and TRBJ2-7; either TRBD1 or TRBD2 may supply D (5 bases each). CDR1 is SQVTM and CDR2 is ANQGSEA in the germline V gene. The CDR3 has 11 residues. Trimming took off 6 bases at V and 3 bases at J, with 9 bases between the two ends.

This clonotype came up a few times. The chain is built from TRBV27 and TRBJ1-6; 7 bases match TRBD1. This CDR3 has 14 amino acids. CDR1 and CDR2 (germline): MNHEY, SMNVEV (reference sequence). With V trimmed by 8 bases and J by 10 bases, 11 bases remained unmatched. CDR3 sequence (DNA): TGTGCCAGCCGACTGACAGGGTGGAACTCACCCCTCCACTTT. Residues: CASRLTGWNSPLHF.

This clonotype has more than one count but fewer than ten. The chain recombines TRBV12-3 or TRBV12-4 with TRBJ1-3, with D unclear. V dropped 7 bases and J dropped 4 bases, with 14 bases sitting between them. This CDR3 contains 14 residues. CDR3 residues: CASTLGGSGNTIYF. CDR3 bases: TGTGCCAGCACTTTGGGCGGGTCGGGAAACACCATATATTTT.

Here the CDR3 reads CASSPGQFYNSPLHF. The CDR3 nucleotides are TGTGCCAGCAGCCCGGGACAGTTTTATAATTCACCCCTCCACTTT. The chain employs TRBV7-2 and TRBJ1-6, with 7 bases lining up with TRBD1. This CDR3 contains 15 residues. Unmatched junction bases numbered 5, after V lost 5 bases and J lost 4 bases. The germline gives CDR1 SGHTA, CDR2 FQGNSA.

The rearrangement links TRBV27 to TRBJ2-1, with D possibly TRBD2 on 6 matching bases. V was clipped by 6 bases and J by 6 bases, with 21 bases between them. Germline V gene data show CDR1 as MNHEY and CDR2 as SMNVEV (reference sequence). The CDR3 runs 16 residues. The CDR3 region has the DNA TGTGCCAGCAGATCGCTTGGGACGGGAGAATCCAATGAGCAGTTCTTC. This encodes CASRSLGTGESNEQFF.

This clonotype has ten or more counts. The chain joins TRBV28 to TRBJ2-3; 7 positions match TRBD2. Trimming at V came to 5 bases and at J to 2 bases, leaving 10 bases not matched to a gene. The length of the CDR3 is 16 residues. CDR1 is MDHEN, CDR2 SYDVKM, per germline. The CDR3 DNA follows: TGTGCCAGCAGTCGCCGGAGTCTAGCGGTCACAGATACGCAGTATTTT. This sequence encodes CASSRRSLAVTDTQYF.

This clonotype was seen at least ten times. The rearrangement joins TRBV7-3 to TRBJ2-1, with TRBD2 matching 8 bases. CDR1 and CDR2 from the germline V gene are SGHTA and FQGTGA. This CDR3 has 16 residues. With V trimmed by 0 bases and J by 7 bases, 8 bases remained unmatched. This CDR3 is CASSLTRGSGKNEQFF. The DNA for the CDR3 is TGTGCCAGCAGCTTAACCCGGGGTAGCGGGAAAAATGAGCAGTTCTTC.

This clonotype was seen at least ten times. V gene TRBV28 combines with J gene TRBJ2-7; D may be TRBD1 (6 bases). The CDR3 contains 18 residues. V gave up 7 bases and J gave up 1 base, with 26 bases separating them. Germline-derived CDR1 and CDR2 are MDHEN and SYDVKM. CDR3 in amino acids: CASTPPSGRGTKSYEQYF. The CDR3 region has the DNA TGTGCCAGCACCCCCCCCTCTGGCAGGGGCACTAAGTCCTACGAGCAGTACTTC.

The V call is TRBV6-1, the J call TRBJ1-2, with 7 positions matching TRBD1. This CDR3 region has 14 residues. The trim removed 10 bases at V and 7 bases at J, leaving 15 bases unmatched. Germline V gene sequence: CDR1 MNHNS, CDR2 SASEGT. Here the CDR3 DNA reads TGTGCCATCTCAAGCGCCTCAGGGGGTAGTGGCTACACCTTC. Its protein product is CAISSASGGSGYTF.

This clonotype was picked up many times. The chain combines TRBV2 with TRBJ2-7, with D hard to call. Gene TRBJ2-3 matches the end of the DNA better, so the J call may be wrong. Germline V lookup: CDR1 SNHLY, CDR2 FYNNEI. This CDR3 has 13 residues. CDR3 in amino acids: CASNSIAGDTQYF. CDR3 DNA sequence: TGTGCCAGCAACAGTATCGCAGGAGATACGCAGTATTTT.

V and J are TRBV7-9 and TRBJ1-2; TRBD1 matches at 10 bases. The CDR3 extends over 12 amino acids. The V segment lost 9 bases and the J segment 9 bases; nucleotides outside the gene matches: 7. Per germline, CDR1 SEHNR and CDR2 FQNEAQ (reference sequence). The CDR3 loop reads CASDRGRGSYTF. The CDR3 coding sequence is TGTGCCAGTGACAGGGGGCGAGGAAGCTACACCTTC.

The table lists this clonotype with many counts. The rearrangement uses TRBV28 and TRBJ2-7, with 9 bases matching TRBD1. The CDR3 contains 16 residues. Losses at the gene ends were 3 bases for V and 8 bases for J; bases not matched to a gene: 14. The germline V gene has CDR1 MDHEN and CDR2 SYDVKM. The CDR3 reads CASSFPGTGSGTQQYF. The CDR3 nucleotides are TGTGCCAGCAGTTTCCCCGGGACAGGGAGTGGTACTCAGCAGTACTTC.

The sample holds a few counts of this clonotype. V usage is TRBV20-1 and J usage is TRBJ2-3; D not resolved. Per the germline V gene, CDR1 is DFQATT and CDR2 is SNEGSKA (reference sequence). The CDR3 spans 15 residues. The CDR3 region is CRAEPNWAVTDTQYF. The CDR3 bases are TGCAGGGCTGAACCTAACTGGGCGGTCACAGATACGCAGTATTTT.

This clonotype was picked up many times. The chain links TRBV20-1 to TRBJ2-3; D not certain. V lost 6 bases, J lost 1 base, and 17 bases lay in between. The CDR3 loop spans 15 amino acids. Germline CDR1 and CDR2: DFQATT and SNEGSKA (reference sequence). In DNA, the CDR3 is TGCAGTGCGCCCGAAGGGCTCCCACGCACAGATACGCAGTATTTT. Residues: CSAPEGLPRTDTQYF.